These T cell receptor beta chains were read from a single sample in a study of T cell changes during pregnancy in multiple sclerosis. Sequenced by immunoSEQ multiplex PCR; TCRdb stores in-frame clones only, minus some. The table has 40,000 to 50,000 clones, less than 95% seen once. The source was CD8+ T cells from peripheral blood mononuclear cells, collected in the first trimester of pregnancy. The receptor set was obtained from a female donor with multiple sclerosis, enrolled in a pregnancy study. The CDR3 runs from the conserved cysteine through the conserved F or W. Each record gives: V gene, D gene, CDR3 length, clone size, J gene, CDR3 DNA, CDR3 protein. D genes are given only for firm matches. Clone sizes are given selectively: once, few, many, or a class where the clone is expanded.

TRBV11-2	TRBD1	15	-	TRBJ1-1	TGTGCCAGTTCCCCTAGCACCAGGGGGGACACTGAAGCTTTCTTT	CASSPSTRGDTEAFF
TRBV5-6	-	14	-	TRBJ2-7	TGTGCCAGCAGCTTGGGTGGAGATACCTACGAGCAGTACTTC	CASSLGGDTYEQYF
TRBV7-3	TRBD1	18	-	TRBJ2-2	TGTGCCAGCAGCTTAACTATACCGACGGGACAGTACACCGGGGAGCTGTTTTTT	CASSLTIPTGQYTGELFF
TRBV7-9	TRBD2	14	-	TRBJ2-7	TGTGCCAGCAGCTGGACCCCCACTAGCGGCGAGCAGTACTTC	CASSWTPTSGEQYF
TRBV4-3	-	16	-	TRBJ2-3	TGCGCCAGCAGCCTTGATCTGTCGAGGTCCACAGATACGCAGTATTTT	CASSLDLSRSTDTQYF
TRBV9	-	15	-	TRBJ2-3	TGTGCCAGCAGCGTAGGCGGGAAATACACAGATACGCAGTATTTT	CASSVGGKYTDTQYF
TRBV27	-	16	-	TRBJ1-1	TGTGCCAGCAGTTTATTCGGGGGGCTCTTGAACACTGAAGCTTTCTTT	CASSLFGGLLNTEAFF
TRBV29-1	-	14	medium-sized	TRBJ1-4	TGCAGCGTTGAAGCCCCTGATGAGGCAGGGCGTTTCTTTTTT	CSVEAPDEAGRFFF
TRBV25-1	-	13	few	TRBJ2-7	TGTGCCAGCAGTGCGGACAGATCCTACGAGCAGTACTTC	CASSADRSYEQYF
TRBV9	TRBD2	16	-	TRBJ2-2	TGTGCCAGCAGCACAGGACTAGCGGGGAACACCGGGGAGCTGTTTTTT	CASSTGLAGNTGELFF
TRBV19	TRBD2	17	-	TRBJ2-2	TGTGCCAGTGTGCGACTAGCGGGAGGGCCGAGAACCGGGGAGCTGTTTTTT	CASVRLAGGPRTGELFF
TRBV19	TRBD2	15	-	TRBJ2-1	TGTGCCAGTACCCCGGGACTAGCGGGAGGGGGTGAGCAGTTCTTC	CASTPGLAGGGEQFF
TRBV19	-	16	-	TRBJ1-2	TGTGCCAGTAGTATCAGCATTGTGGGAGGGAACTATGGCTACACCTTC	CASSISIVGGNYGYTF
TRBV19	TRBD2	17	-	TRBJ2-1	TGTGCCAGTAGTATTGATGTCGACGGGAGGCCCTACAATGAGCAGTTCTTC	CASSIDVDGRPYNEQFF
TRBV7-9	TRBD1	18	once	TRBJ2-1	TGTGCCAGCAGCCCGCCCCCTCCGGGACAGGGCGATAGGCATGAGCAGTTCTTC	CASSPPPPGQGDRHEQFF
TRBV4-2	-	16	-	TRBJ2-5	TGTGCCAGCAGCCAAGAATTTGGGACTCAGAAAGAGACCCAGTACTTC	CASSQEFGTQKETQYF
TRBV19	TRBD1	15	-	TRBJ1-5	TGTGCCAGTAGTATGGGACAGGGAAACAATCAGCCCCAGCATTTT	CASSMGQGNNQPQHF
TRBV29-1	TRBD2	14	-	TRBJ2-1	TGCAGCGTATACTCTAGCGGTTCCTACAATGAGCAGTTCTTC	CSVYSSGSYNEQFF
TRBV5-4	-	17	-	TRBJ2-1	TGTGCCAGCAGCTTGGGCGCCCAGGGGAGCTACCACAATGAGCAGTTCTTC	CASSLGAQGSYHNEQFF
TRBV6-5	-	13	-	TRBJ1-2	TGTGCCAGCAGGACTCTGGGTAACTATGGCTACACCTTC	CASRTLGNYGYTF
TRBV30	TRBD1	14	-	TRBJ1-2	TGTGCCTGGAGTACGACAGGGGGCGCAGAAGGCTACACCTTC	CAWSTTGGAEGYTF
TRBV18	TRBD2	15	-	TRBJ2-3	TGTGCCAGCTCAGCGGGGGGACATAGCACAGATACGCAGTATTTT	CASSAGGHSTDTQYF
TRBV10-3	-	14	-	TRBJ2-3	TGTGCCATCAGGGGGACACAAGTCACAGATACGCAGTATTTT	CAIRGTQVTDTQYF
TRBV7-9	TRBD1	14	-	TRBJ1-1	TGTGCCAGCAGCGAAGGGGGCGGTGGCACTGAAGCTTTCTTT	CASSEGGGGTEAFF
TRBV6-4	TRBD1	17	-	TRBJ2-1	TGTGCCAGCAGCCCCCCAGCCGGGACAGGAGCCTACAATGAGCAGTTCTTC	CASSPPAGTGAYNEQFF
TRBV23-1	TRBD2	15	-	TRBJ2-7	TGCGCCAGCAGTCAACCAGCGGGGAGGCTAGAGGAGCAGTACTTC	CASSQPAGRLEEQYF
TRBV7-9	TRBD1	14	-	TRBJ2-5	TGTGCCAGCAGCCGGGGACAGCCTAAAGAGACCCAGTACTTC	CASSRGQPKETQYF
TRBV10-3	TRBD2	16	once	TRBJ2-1	TGTGCCATCAGTGAAAAAGCGGGAGGCGGCGGAAATGAGCAGTTCTTC	CAISEKAGGGGNEQFF
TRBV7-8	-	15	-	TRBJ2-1	TGTGCCAGCAGCTTATTCAGCGACCCGGAGAATGAGCAGTTCTTC	CASSLFSDPENEQFF
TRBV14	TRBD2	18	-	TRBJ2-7	TGTGCCAGCAGCCAAGCTGCAGCGGGAGGGCTGAGAGACTACGAGCAGTACTTC	CASSQAAAGGLRDYEQYF
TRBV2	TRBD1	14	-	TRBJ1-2	TGTGCCAGCGATGACCTAGGGACAGGCTATGGCTACACCTTC	CASDDLGTGYGYTF
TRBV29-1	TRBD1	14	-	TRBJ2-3	TGCAGCGCCGAGCCGGGACAGGGACCAGATACGCAGTATTTT	CSAEPGQGPDTQYF
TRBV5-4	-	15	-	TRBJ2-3	TGTGCCAGCAGCCCAGACGGGGGAAGCACAGATACGCAGTATTTT	CASSPDGGSTDTQYF
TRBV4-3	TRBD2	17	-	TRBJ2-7	TGCGCCAGCAGCCAAGGTAGCGGGGGGGCCAATTCGTACGAGCAGTACTTC	CASSQGSGGANSYEQYF
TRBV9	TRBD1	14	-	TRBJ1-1	TGTGCCAGCAGCGTAGGGCAGGGGGCGGCTGAAGCTTTCTTT	CASSVGQGAAEAFF
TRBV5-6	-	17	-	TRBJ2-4	TGTGCCAGCAGCTTAAGGGGTCCCCTTCCCGGTGAAACAATTCAGTACTTC	CASSLRGPLPGETIQYF
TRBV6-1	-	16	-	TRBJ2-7	TGTGCCAGCAGTGAAGCGCGGGGCCTCGCGGGCTACGAGCAGTACTTC	CASSEARGLAGYEQYF
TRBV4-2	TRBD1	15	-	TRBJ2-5	TGTGCCAGCAGCCAAGAACAGGGGATTAAAGAGACCCAGTACTTC	CASSQEQGIKETQYF
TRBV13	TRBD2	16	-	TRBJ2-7	TGTGCCAGCAGCCCGGGGGTGCGGGGGTTTCTCTACGAGCAGTACTTC	CASSPGVRGFLYEQYF
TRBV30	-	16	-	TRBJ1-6	TGTGCCTTCACGAGTCTCGAGAGCTCCTATAATTCACCCCTCCACTTT	CAFTSLESSYNSPLHF
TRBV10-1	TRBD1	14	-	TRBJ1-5	TGCGCCAGCAGCGAAGACAGGGGGGATCAGCCCCAGCATTTT	CASSEDRGDQPQHF
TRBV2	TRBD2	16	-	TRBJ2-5	TGTGCCAGCAGCGAGGGGGCTAGCGGGGCCCAAGAGACCCAGTACTTC	CASSEGASGAQETQYF
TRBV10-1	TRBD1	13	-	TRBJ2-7	TGCGCCAGCAGTGACAGGGGGCTCTACGAGCAGTACTTC	CASSDRGLYEQYF
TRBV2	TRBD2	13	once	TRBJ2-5	TGTGCCAGCAGTGTGGGAGGGGTAAGGACCCAGTACTTC	CASSVGGVRTQYF
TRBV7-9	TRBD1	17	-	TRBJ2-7	TGTGCCAGCAGCTTAGAGACAGGGACAGGGGGATCCTACGAGCAGTACTTC	CASSLETGTGGSYEQYF
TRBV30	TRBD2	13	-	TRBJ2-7	TGTGCCTGGAAGCGGGAGGGCCTCGCGGTGCAGTACTTC	CAWKREGLAVQYF
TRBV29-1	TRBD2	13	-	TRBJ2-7	TGCAGCGTTGAACTAGCGGGGGACTACGAGCAGTACTTC	CSVELAGDYEQYF
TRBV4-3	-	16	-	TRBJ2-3	TGCGCCAGCAGCCAAGATCGGAGACTAGTCACAGATACGCAGTATTTT	CASSQDRRLVTDTQYF
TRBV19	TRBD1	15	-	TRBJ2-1	TGTGCCAGTGAGGACAGGCGAAGCTCCTACAATGAGCAGTTCTTC	CASEDRRSSYNEQFF
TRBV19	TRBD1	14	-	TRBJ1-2	TGTGCCAGTAGTCCCGGACAGGGGTTTTATGGCTACACCTTC	CASSPGQGFYGYTF
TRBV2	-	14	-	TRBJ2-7	TGTGCCAGCAGTGAATCCGAGGGAATCAACGAGCAGTACTTC	CASSESEGINEQYF
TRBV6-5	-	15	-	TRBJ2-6	TGTGCCAGCAGTTACTCCAGTTCAGGGGCCAACGTCCTGACTTTC	CASSYSSSGANVLTF
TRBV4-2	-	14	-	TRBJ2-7	TGTGCCAGCAGCCAGGGCGACAGATCCTACGAGCAGTACTTC	CASSQGDRSYEQYF
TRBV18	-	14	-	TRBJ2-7	TGTGCCAGCTCACCGGGGGCGTCGGGCTACGAGCAGTACTTC	CASSPGASGYEQYF
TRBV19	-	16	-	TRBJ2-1	TGTGCCAGTAGTATTATTCGGGGGAGGGGGTACAATGAGCAGTTCTTC	CASSIIRGRGYNEQFF
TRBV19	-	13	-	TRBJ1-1	TGTGCCAGTAGCAAAGGGGTTTCCACTGAAGCTTTCTTT	CASSKGVSTEAFF
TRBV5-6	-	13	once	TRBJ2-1	TGTGCCAGCAGCGCTAGCTCCTACAATGAGCAGTTCTTC	CASSASSYNEQFF